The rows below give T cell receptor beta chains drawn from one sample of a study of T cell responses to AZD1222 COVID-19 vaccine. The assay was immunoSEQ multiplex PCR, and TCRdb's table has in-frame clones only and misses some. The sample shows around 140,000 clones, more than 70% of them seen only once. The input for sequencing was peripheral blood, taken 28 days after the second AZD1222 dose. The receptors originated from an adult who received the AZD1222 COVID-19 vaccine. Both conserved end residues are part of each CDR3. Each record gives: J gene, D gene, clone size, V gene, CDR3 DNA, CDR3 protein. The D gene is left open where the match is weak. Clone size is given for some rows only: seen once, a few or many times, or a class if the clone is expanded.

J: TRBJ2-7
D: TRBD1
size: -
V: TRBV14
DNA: TGTGCCAGCAGCCTGGACAGGGTGGGCGAGCAGTACTTC
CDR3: CASSLDRVGEQYF

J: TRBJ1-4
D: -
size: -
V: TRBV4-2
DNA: TGTGCCAGCAGCCAAGAGGACGGCTTACCTCGCGAAAAACTGTTTTTT
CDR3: CASSQEDGLPREKLFF

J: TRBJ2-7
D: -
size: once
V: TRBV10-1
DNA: TGCGCCAGCAACGATGGCCAGGGAAGCTACGAGCAGTACTTC
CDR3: CASNDGQGSYEQYF

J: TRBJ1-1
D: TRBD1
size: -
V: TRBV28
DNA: TGTGCCAGCAGTTCCTTGTGGGACAGCCACACTGAAGCTTTCTTT
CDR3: CASSSLWDSHTEAFF

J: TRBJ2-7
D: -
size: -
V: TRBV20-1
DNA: TGCAGTGCTAGTCTCCAGGGGACCTACGAGCAGTACTTC
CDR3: CSASLQGTYEQYF

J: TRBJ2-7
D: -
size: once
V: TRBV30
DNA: TGTGCCTGGAGTGTACTGGGGGCTGGGGACGAGCAGTACTTC
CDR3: CAWSVLGAGDEQYF

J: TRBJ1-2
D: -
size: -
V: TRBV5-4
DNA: TGTGCCAGCAGCTTGGTTGGCCCGGACTATGGCTACACCTTC
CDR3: CASSLVGPDYGYTF

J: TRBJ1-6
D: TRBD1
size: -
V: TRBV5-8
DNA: TGTGCCAGCAGCTTGGGACAGGGATTTAATTCACCCCTCCACTTT
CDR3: CASSLGQGFNSPLHF

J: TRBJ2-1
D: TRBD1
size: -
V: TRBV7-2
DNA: TGTGCCAGCAGCTTATCGGGACAGGTGGGCAATGAGCAGTTCTTC
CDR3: CASSLSGQVGNEQFF

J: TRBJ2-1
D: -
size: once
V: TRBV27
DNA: TGTGCCAGCAGTTTCCTCGGCAACAATGAGCAGTTCTTC
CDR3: CASSFLGNNEQFF

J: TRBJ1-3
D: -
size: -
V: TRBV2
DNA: TGTGCCAGCAGTGAAGTGGGCAGTTCCTCTGGAAACACCATATATTTT
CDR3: CASSEVGSSSGNTIYF

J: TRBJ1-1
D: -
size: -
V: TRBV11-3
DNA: TGTGCCAGCAGCATGGGACACCAGAACACTGAAGCTTTCTTT
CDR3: CASSMGHQNTEAFF

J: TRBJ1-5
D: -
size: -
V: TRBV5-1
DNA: TGCGCCAGCAGCTTGTCAGGGGATAGCAATCAGCCCCAGCATTTT
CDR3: CASSLSGDSNQPQHF

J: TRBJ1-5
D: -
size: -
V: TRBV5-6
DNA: TGTGCCAGCATGAGCCGGGAGCGTAGCAATCAGCCCCAGCATTTT
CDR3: CASMSRERSNQPQHF

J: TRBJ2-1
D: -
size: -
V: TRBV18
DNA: TGTGCCAGCTCCTTATCCGGGTTCTCCTACAATGAGCAGTTCTTC
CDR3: CASSLSGFSYNEQFF

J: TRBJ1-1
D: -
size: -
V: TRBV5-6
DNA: TGTGCCAGCAGCTCCGAATCGGGGCCCCGAACTGAAGCTTTCTTT
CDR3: CASSSESGPRTEAFF

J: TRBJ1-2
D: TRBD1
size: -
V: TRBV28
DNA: TGTGCCAGCAGTTTATTGGCAGGGGGCGCAGATGGCTACACCTTC
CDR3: CASSLLAGGADGYTF

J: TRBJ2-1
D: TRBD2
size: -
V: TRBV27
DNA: TGTGCCAGCAGTCCCAGCGGGACTTACAATGAGCAGTTCTTC
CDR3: CASSPSGTYNEQFF

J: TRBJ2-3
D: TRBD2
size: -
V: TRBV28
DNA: TGTGCCAGCACGGGGGGGGGCCCGGTGAGCCTGACAGATACGCAGTATTTT
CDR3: CASTGGGPVSLTDTQYF

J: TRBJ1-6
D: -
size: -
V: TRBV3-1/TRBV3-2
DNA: TGTGCCAGCAGCCGACTCTCAGACACCGGTAATTCACCCCTCCACTTT
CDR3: CASSRLSDTGNSPLHF

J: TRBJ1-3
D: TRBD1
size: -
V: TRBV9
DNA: TGTGCCAGCAGAGATGACAGGGGTGGAAACACCATATATTTT
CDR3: CASRDDRGGNTIYF

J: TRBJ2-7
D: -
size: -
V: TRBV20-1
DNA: TGCAGTGCTAGGGACAACTACGAGCAGTACTTC
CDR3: CSARDNYEQYF

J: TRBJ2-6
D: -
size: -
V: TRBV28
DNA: TGTGCCAGTTCTGGGGCCAACGTCCTGACTTTC
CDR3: CASSGANVLTF

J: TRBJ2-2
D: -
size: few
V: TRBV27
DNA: TGTGCCAGAGTGGGGGTTTACGCCGGGGAGCTGTTTTTT
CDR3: CARVGVYAGELFF

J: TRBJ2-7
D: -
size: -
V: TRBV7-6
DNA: TGTGCCAGCAGCTTATCCACCCCGGGCGGGGGCCCTACGGACTTC
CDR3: CASSLSTPGGGPTDF

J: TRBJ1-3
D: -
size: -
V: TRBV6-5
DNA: TGTGCCAGCAGCTCTGGACAGTCAGGAAACACCATATATTTT
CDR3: CASSSGQSGNTIYF

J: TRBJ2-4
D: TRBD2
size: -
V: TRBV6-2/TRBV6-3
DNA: TGTGCCAGCAGTTTAGCGGGAGTCGAAAACATTCAGTACTTC
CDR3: CASSLAGVENIQYF

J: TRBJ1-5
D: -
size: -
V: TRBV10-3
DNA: TGTGCCATTCACAGGGAGCTCAATCAGCCCCAGCATTTT
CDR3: CAIHRELNQPQHF

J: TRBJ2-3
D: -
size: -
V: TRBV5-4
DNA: TGTGCCAGCAGCCCCGGGTTGGGCAGGCGCACAGATACGCAGTATTTT
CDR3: CASSPGLGRRTDTQYF

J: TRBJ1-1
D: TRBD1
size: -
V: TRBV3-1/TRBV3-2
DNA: TGTGCCAGCAGCCAGCAGGGGGCAGGAACTGAAGCTTTCTTT
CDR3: CASSQQGAGTEAFF

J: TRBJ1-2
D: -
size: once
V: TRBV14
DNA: TGTGCCAGCAGCCAAGATTCCCAGCAATATGGCTACACCTTC
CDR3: CASSQDSQQYGYTF

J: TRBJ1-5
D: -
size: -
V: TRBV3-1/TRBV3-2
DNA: TGTGCCAGCAGCCCGTCTCAGAGCAATCAGCCCCAGCATTTT
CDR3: CASSPSQSNQPQHF

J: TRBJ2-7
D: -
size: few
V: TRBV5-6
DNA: TGTGCCAGCAGCTTCCCAGGTCACTCCTACGAGCAGTACTTC
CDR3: CASSFPGHSYEQYF

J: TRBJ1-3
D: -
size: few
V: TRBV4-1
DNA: TGCGCCAGCAGCCTGACAGAAGCCTACTCTGGAAACACCATATATTTT
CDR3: CASSLTEAYSGNTIYF

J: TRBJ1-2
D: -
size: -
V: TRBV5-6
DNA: TGTGCCAGCAGCTTTTTTCTACAGGAATCGAGGAATGGCTACACCTTC
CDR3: CASSFFLQESRNGYTF

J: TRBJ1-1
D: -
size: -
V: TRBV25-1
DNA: TGTGCCAGCAGTACCACATTAGGGGGGATTGGGCACACTGAAGCTTTCTTT
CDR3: CASSTTLGGIGHTEAFF

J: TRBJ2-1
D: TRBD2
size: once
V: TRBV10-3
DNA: TGTGCCATCAGTGAGTCTAAGGAGCGGGGGGGGTACAATGAGCAGTTCTTC
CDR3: CAISESKERGGYNEQFF

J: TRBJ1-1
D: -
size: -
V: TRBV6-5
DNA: TGTGCCAGCAACCCGACAGGCCCGAACACTGAAGCTTTCTTT
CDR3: CASNPTGPNTEAFF

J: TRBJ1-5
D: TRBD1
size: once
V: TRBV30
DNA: TGTGCCTGGAGTGCAATCGGGACAGGGCTTGAGCCCCAGCATTTT
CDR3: CAWSAIGTGLEPQHF

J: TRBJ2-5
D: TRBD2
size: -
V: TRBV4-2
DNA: TGTGCCAGCAGCCAAGAAACTAGCGGGCAAGAGACCCAGTACTTC
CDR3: CASSQETSGQETQYF

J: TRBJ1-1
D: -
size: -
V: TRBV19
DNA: TGTGCCAGTAGCGGTTTTCAGGGGATTGGGAACACTGAAGCTTTCTTT
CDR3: CASSGFQGIGNTEAFF

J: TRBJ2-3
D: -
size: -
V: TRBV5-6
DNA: TGTGCCAGCAGCTTCTTTTCCACAGATACGCAGTATTTT
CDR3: CASSFFSTDTQYF